The 10 T cell receptor beta chains reported below all come from one sample, sequenced in a study of monozygotic twins with inflammatory bowel disease. TCRdb reprocessed the 5' RACE reads, keeping one entry per CDR3 protein, no DNA. In all, the sample yields fewer than 200,000 distinct CDR3 sequences. The sequenced material came from blood. Receptors originate from a human donor with ulcerative colitis or Crohn's disease, or a healthy co-twin of an affected twin (not recorded which).

The chain uses TRBV19 and TRBJ1-2. The CDR3 totals 12 residues. CDR1 is LNHDA and CDR2 is SQIVND in the germline V gene (reference sequence). The CDR3 sequence: CASSLRDMNYTF.

The chain couples TRBV14 to TRBJ2-3; without DNA, the TCRdb call of TRBD2 cannot be checked. From germline, CDR1 is SGHDN and CDR2 FVKESK. This CDR3 is built from 17 residues. The CDR3 protein is CASSQAISGSFTDTQYF.

The chain links TRBV2 to TRBJ2-6. The germline V gene has CDR1 SNHLY and CDR2 FYNNEI. The CDR3 sequence is 17 residues long. CDR3 in amino acids: CASRIQLTHSGANVLTF.

CDR3 amino acids: CASSPSGGLAGNEQYF. The rearrangement uses TRBV27 and TRBJ2-7; without DNA, the TCRdb call of TRBD2 cannot be checked. Germline-derived CDR1 and CDR2 are MNHEY and SMNVEV (reference sequence). The CDR3 covers 16 residues.

The chain links TRBV28 to TRBJ2-7; TCRdb indicates TRBD1, and absent DNA this call remains unverified. The CDR3 is made up of 14 amino acids. Germline V lookup: CDR1 MDHEN, CDR2 SYDVKM. The CDR3 region is CASSLPTGNYEQYF.

The chain combines TRBV6-2 or TRBV6-3 with TRBJ2-2; checking the TCRdb D call of TRBD2 is not possible without DNA. CDR3 length: 15 residues. Germline CDR1 and CDR2: MNHEY and SVGEGT. The CDR3 region is CASSALGGSGGELFF.

The chain combines TRBV5-1 with TRBJ2-7. The CDR3 is 15 residues long. Looked up from germline, CDR1 is SGHRS and CDR2 is YFSETQ. This chain's CDR3 is CASSSDGYSSYEQYF.

The chain employs TRBV29-1 and TRBJ2-1; TCRdb indicates TRBD2, and absent DNA this call remains unverified. The CDR3 loop spans 14 amino acids. Germline V lookup: CDR1 SQVTM, CDR2 ANQGSEA. The CDR3: CSAAPTSGRNEQFF.

The rearrangement uses TRBV30 and TRBJ2-1; the TCRdb call, TRBD2, lacks DNA for checking. In germline, CDR1 is GTSNPN, CDR2 SVGIG (reference sequence). The length of the CDR3 is 14 residues. The CDR3 sequence is CAWRLAGVRHEQFF.

The chain couples TRBV30 to TRBJ1-1; there is no DNA to check the TCRdb D call of TRBD1. CDR1 is GTSNPN and CDR2 is SVGIG in the germline V gene (reference sequence). This CDR3 is built from 12 residues. The chain's CDR3 is CAWSRVKAEAFF.